Listed here are 29 T cell receptor beta chains from one sample, sequenced in a study of beta chain features in type 1 diabetes. The authors reverse transcribed all of the isolated RNA, so sequencing captured expressed TCRB transcripts. Sequencing used immunoSEQ multiplex PCR; TCRdb keeps in-frame clones, though not all of them. The data contain 900,000 or so clones, 15% to 20% of them singletons. The sequenced sample consisted of naive CD4+ T cells from blood. The receptors come from a woman aged 18-29 years in good health.

This clone has more than one count but fewer than ten. The genes are TRBV7-2 and TRBJ1-5; the D is unclear. Germline loops: CDR1 SGHTA, CDR2 FQGNSA. Trimming took 1 base from V and 4 from J, leaving 11 bases between them. The CDR3 loop spans 15 amino acids. The CDR3 coding sequence is TGTGCCAGCAGCTTAGGGCAGGCTGGGAATCAGCCCCAGCATTTT. Amino acids: CASSLGQAGNQPQHF.

The rearrangement links TRBV11-1 to TRBJ2-1, with 7 bases matching TRBD2. CDR1 is SGHAT, CDR2 FQDESV, per germline (reference sequence). This CDR3 has 17 residues. V lost 4 bases, J lost 2 bases, and 11 bases stayed unmatched. CDR3 nucleotides: TGTGCCAGCAGCTCATTAGGGCTCGGGGGGACCTACAATGAGCAGTTCTTC. It is translated as CASSSLGLGGTYNEQFF.

The chain has TRBV5-4 and TRBJ2-1; TRBD2 matches 7 bases. This CDR3 has 16 amino acids. With V trimmed by 5 bases and J by 0 bases, 8 bases remained unmatched. Germline V gene data show CDR1 as SGHNT and CDR2 as YYREEE (reference sequence). The CDR3 region is CASRTGLVSSYNEQFF. CDR3 DNA sequence: TGTGCCAGCAGAACTGGACTAGTGAGCTCCTACAATGAGCAGTTCTTC.

The chain combines TRBV28 with TRBJ2-1, with D unresolved. In germline, CDR1 is MDHEN, CDR2 SYDVKM. The CDR3 has 12 amino acids. V was trimmed by 3 bases and J by 9 bases, leaving 9 bases between them. CDR3 coding DNA: TGTGCCAGCAGTTTTGCCATGACTGAGCAGTTCTTC. Translation gives CASSFAMTEQFF.

This clone was observed a few times. J is TRBJ1-5 and V is TRBV15; tentatively, D is TRBD1 (5 bases). CDR1 is LNHNV and CDR2 is YYDKDF in the germline V gene (reference sequence). The CDR3 contains 13 residues. The ends were cut back, 4 bases at V and 3 bases at J, with 7 bases in the middle. CDR3 nucleotide sequence: TGTGCCACCAGCACAGGGTACAATCAGCCCCAGCATTTT. Translating it yields CATSTGYNQPQHF. The full variable domain, completed using reference TRBV15 and TRBJ1-5, is DAMVIQNPRYQVTQFGKPVTLSCSQTLNHNVMYWYQQKSSQAPKLLFHYYDKDFNNEADTPDNFQSRRPNTSFCFLDIRSPGLGDTAMYLCATSTGYNQPQHFGDGTRLSIL.

The rearrangement links TRBV5-6 to TRBJ2-3; tentatively, D is TRBD1 (6 bases). Trimming removed 4 bases at V and 8 bases at J, with 11 bases between. CDR3 length: 12 residues. The germline V gene has CDR1 SGHDT and CDR2 YYEEEE. CDR3 amino acids: CASSAQGFTQYF. As DNA, the CDR3 is TGTGCCAGCAGCGCCCAGGGGTTTACGCAGTATTTT.

This clone appeared a few times. V gene TRBV25-1 combines with J gene TRBJ2-1; maybe TRBD2 (6 bases). Trimming left V 4 bases short and J 4 bases short, with 23 bases between. The CDR3 contains 18 residues. Germline CDR1 reads MGHDK; CDR2 reads SYGVNS. CDR3 loop: CASSALTGVGSPYNEQFF. For the CDR3, the DNA is TGTGCCAGCAGTGCACTAACGGGAGTCGGGAGCCCTTACAATGAGCAGTTCTTC.

The sample holds a few counts of this clone. J is TRBJ2-7 and V is TRBV19; 9 bases line up with TRBD2. J lost 2 bases, V lost 6 bases, and 5 bases had no gene match. The germline V gene encodes CDR1 LNHDA and CDR2 SQIVND (reference sequence). The CDR3 extends over 14 amino acids. DNA of the CDR3: TGTGCCAGTAGGGTGACTAGCGGAACCTACGAGCAGTACTTC. Translation gives CASRVTSGTYEQYF.

This clone was seen a few times. The chain couples TRBV7-3 to TRBJ2-2; D uncertain. Looked up from germline, CDR1 is SGHTA and CDR2 is FQGTGA. The CDR3 is 13 residues long. Trimming shortened V by 2 bases and J by 6 bases, and 7 bases separated the two germline ends. This CDR3 is CASSLSFPGELFF. The CDR3 DNA is TGTGCCAGCAGCTTATCCTTCCCCGGGGAGCTGTTTTTT.

V usage is TRBV7-9 and J usage is TRBJ2-7; possibly TRBD2 for D (5 bases). The CDR3 totals 14 residues. Germline V gives CDR1 SEHNR, CDR2 FQNEAQ (reference sequence). V gave up 2 bases and J gave up 2 bases, with 10 bases separating them. Here the CDR3 DNA reads TGTGCCAGCAGCTTACAGCGGAAGACCTACGAGCAGTACTTC. Amino acid sequence: CASSLQRKTYEQYF. Filled out from reference TRBV7-9 and TRBJ2-7, the complete variable domain reads DTGVSQNPRHKITKRGQNVTFRCDPISEHNRLYWYRQTLGQGPEFLTYFQNEAQLEKSRLLSDRFSAERPKGSFSTLEIQRTEQGDSAMYLCASSLQRKTYEQYFGPGTRLTVT.

This clone was detected a few times. The chain combines TRBV2 with TRBJ2-3; D is perhaps TRBD2 (6 bases). CDR3 size: 14 residues. Trimming cost V 0 bases and J 5 bases, with 9 bases left between them. Germline loops: CDR1 SNHLY, CDR2 FYNNEI. CDR3 DNA sequence: TGTGCCAGCAGTGAAGCGGTTAGCGGAGATACGCAGTATTTT. Protein product: CASSEAVSGDTQYF.

This clone was seen more than once but under ten times. The rearrangement joins TRBV13 to TRBJ2-5; D is perhaps TRBD1 or TRBD2 (6 bases each). With the DNA end fitting TRBJ2-7 better, the J assignment may be wrong. The germline CDR1 and CDR2 sequences are PRHDT and FYEKMQ (reference sequence). The CDR3 has 14 amino acids. CDR3 sequence: CASKMGGHYYEQYF. CDR3 nucleotide sequence: TGTGCCAGCAAAATGGGGGGACACTATTACGAGCAGTACTTC.

This chain links TRBV6-5 with TRBJ2-4, with a possible D match to TRBD2 (5 bases). This CDR3 is 13 amino acids long. V was clipped by 5 bases and J by 8 bases, with 13 bases between them. The germline V gene has CDR1 MNHEY and CDR2 SVGAGI. The CDR3 DNA is TGTGCCAGCAGTGACGGAGGTATTGACATTCAGTACTTC. Protein sequence: CASSDGGIDIQYF.

The chain links TRBV2 to TRBJ2-2; D is unresolved. The V gene lost 1 base and the J gene lost 2 bases, with 8 bases spanning the gap. This CDR3 is 15 amino acids long. Looked up from germline, CDR1 is SNHLY and CDR2 is FYNNEI. CDR3 nucleotides: TGTGCCAGCAGTGAAGTCCAGTTAAACACCGGGGAGCTGTTTTTT. This gives the protein CASSEVQLNTGELFF.

About this clone itself: Other nucleotide sequences in the sample specify the same CDR3. The J gene is TRBJ2-5, the V gene TRBV28; D might be TRBD1 (5 bases). Per the germline V gene, CDR1 is MDHEN and CDR2 is SYDVKM. With 3 bases removed from V and 2 bases from J, the gap between germline ends came to 7 bases. This CDR3 has 13 amino acids. The CDR3 DNA reads as TGTGCCAGCAGTTTCCAGGGACAAGAGACCCAGTACTTC. Translating gives CASSFQGQETQYF.

This clone came up a few times. V gene TRBV4-3 combines with J gene TRBJ2-2; D unclear. V gave up 1 base and J gave up 8 bases, with 11 bases separating them. The CDR3 loop spans 14 amino acids. CDR1 and CDR2 from the germline V gene are LGHNA and YSLEER. The CDR3 sequence: CASSQGAIPGELFF. The CDR3 nucleotides read TGCGCCAGCAGCCAAGGGGCGATTCCGGGGGAGCTGTTTTTT.

This clone was seen a few times. The chain recombines TRBV2 with TRBJ1-5, with 8 positions matching TRBD1. The germline V gene has CDR1 SNHLY and CDR2 FYNNEI. This CDR3 is 14 amino acids long. V was pared by 7 bases and J by 7 bases, with 9 bases of the junction left unmatched. CDR3: CASKRQGARQPQHF. CDR3 bases: TGTGCCAGCAAGAGGCAGGGGGCGCGACAGCCCCAGCATTTT. Drawing the rest from reference TRBV2 and TRBJ1-5, the complete variable domain is EPEVTQTPSHQVTQMGQEVILRCVPISNHLYFYWYRQILGQKVEFLVSFYNNEISEKSEIFDDQFSVERPDGSNFTLKIRSTKLEDSAMYFCASKRQGARQPQHFGDGTRLSIL.

The V and J genes are TRBV7-9 and TRBJ2-5; 10 bases line up with TRBD2. Per the germline V gene, CDR1 is SEHNR and CDR2 is FQNEAQ (reference sequence). Unmatched junction bases numbered 5, after V lost 4 bases and J lost 3 bases. The CDR3 is 15 residues long. CDR3 in amino acids: CASSSGLAAEETQYF. The CDR3 nucleotides are TGTGCCAGCAGCTCAGGACTAGCGGCCGAAGAGACCCAGTACTTC.

CDR3 sequence reads: CAGTSGFKVGTDTQYF. The CDR3 bases are TGTGCCGGAACTAGCGGGTTTAAGGTCGGCACAGATACGCAGTATTTT. The chain uses TRBV7-9 and TRBJ2-3, with TRBD2 matching 9 bases. After removal of 11 bases from V and 1 base from J, the junction contained 13 bases not matched to a gene. The germline gives CDR1 SEHNR, CDR2 FQNEAQ (reference sequence). The CDR3 is 16 amino acids.

The genes are TRBV5-4 and TRBJ2-2; D not resolved. The CDR3 spans 15 residues. In germline, CDR1 is SGHNT, CDR2 YYREEE (reference sequence). Trimming stripped 2 bases from V and 6 bases from J, with 14 bases between. In DNA, the CDR3 is TGTGCCAGCAGCTTCCCGGGTTCCCGATCCGGGGAGCTGTTTTTT. Translated: CASSFPGSRSGELFF.

The chain is built from TRBV9 and TRBJ1-5, with 11 bases matching TRBD1. The CDR3 runs to 18 residues. J lost 5 bases, V lost 0 bases, and 10 bases had no gene match. Per germline, CDR1 SGDLS and CDR2 YYNGEE. In DNA form, the CDR3 reads TGTGCCAGCAGCGTAGCCCGTTCGGACAGGGGGCTAGATCAGCCCCAGCATTTT. This gives the protein CASSVARSDRGLDQPQHF.

This chain uses TRBV28 with TRBJ2-2; 8 bases match TRBD2. V lost 8 bases, J lost 7 bases, and 9 bases stayed unmatched. The CDR3 is 14 amino acids. Germline V gives CDR1 MDHEN, CDR2 SYDVKM. DNA of the CDR3: TGTGCCAGCGTCCCGGGGGGGCCCGGCGGGGAGCTGTTTTTT. Translated, it gives CASVPGGPGGELFF. Together with reference TRBV28 and TRBJ2-2, the CDR3 gives the full variable domain: DVKVTQSSRYLVKRTGEKVFLECVQDMDHENMFWYRQDPGLGLRLIYFSYDVKMKEKGDIPEGYSVSREKKERFSLILESASTNQTSMYLCASVPGGPGGELFFGEGSRLTVL.

This clone has a handful of counts. The chain uses TRBV18 and TRBJ1-1, with 8 positions matching TRBD1. CDR3 length: 12 amino acids. The V gene end was trimmed by 3 bases and the J gene end by 11 bases; junction bases not matched to a gene: 5. Germline values: CDR1 KGHSH, CDR2 LQKENI. CDR3: CASSPDRELAFF. CDR3 bases: TGTGCCAGCTCACCGGACAGGGAATTGGCTTTCTTT.

This clone occurred a few times. Other DNA sequences in this specimen translate into the identical CDR3. The chain couples TRBV18 to TRBJ2-7; a weak D match, TRBD1 (6 bases). V gave up 2 bases and J gave up 4 bases, with 9 bases separating them. Looked up from germline, CDR1 is KGHSH and CDR2 is LQKENI. The CDR3 runs to 13 residues. This CDR3 reads CASSPSQGYEQYF. The CDR3 DNA reads as TGTGCCAGCTCACCATCACAGGGTTACGAGCAGTACTTC. The entire variable domain, with the rest obtained from reference TRBV18 and TRBJ2-7, is as follows: NAGVMQNPRHLVRRRGQEARLRCSPMKGHSHVYWYRQLPEEGLKFMVYLQKENIIDESGMPKERFSAEFPKEGPSILRIQQVVRGDSAAYFCASSPSQGYEQYFGPGTRLTVT.

This clone came up a few times. This chain joins TRBV19 and TRBJ2-6; 7 bases line up with TRBD1. The V gene's germline CDR1 is LNHDA and CDR2 SQIVND (reference sequence). The CDR3 is 17 residues long. The J segment lost 2 bases and the V segment lost 7 bases, leaving 11 bases of the junction unmatched. In DNA, the CDR3 is TGTGCCAGTACCCAAGCCGACAGGGCAGCTGGGGCCAACGTCCTGACTTTC. This codes for CASTQADRAAGANVLTF. The entire variable domain, with the rest obtained from reference TRBV19 and TRBJ2-6, is as follows: DGGITQSPKYLFRKEGQNVTLSCEQNLNHDAMYWYRQDPGQGLRLIYYSQIVNDFQKGDIAEGYSVSREKKESFPLTVTSAQKNPTAFYLCASTQADRAAGANVLTFGAGSRLTVL.

This clone has a handful of counts. The chain is built from TRBV5-6 and TRBJ1-4; D possibly corresponds to TRBD1 (6 bases). V was trimmed by 0 bases and J by 0 bases, leaving 9 bases between them. The CDR3 has 16 amino acids. Germline V gene sequence: CDR1 SGHDT, CDR2 YYEEEE. The CDR3: CASSLGSGATNEKLFF. The CDR3 region has the DNA TGTGCCAGCAGCTTGGGATCAGGGGCAACTAATGAAAAACTGTTTTTT. Supplemented by reference TRBV5-6 and TRBJ1-4, the full variable domain reads DAGVTQSPTHLIKTRGQQVTLRCSPKSGHDTVSWYQQALGQGPQFIFQYYEEEERQRGNFPDRFSGHQFPNYSSELNVNALLLGDSALYLCASSLGSGATNEKLFFGSGTQLSVL.

Comment on this clone: This specimen includes other DNA sequences encoding the same CDR3. This chain connects TRBV10-2 to TRBJ2-5; D is unclear. Germline CDR1 is WSHSY and CDR2 is SAAADI. This CDR3 is 12 amino acids long. Trimming cost V 0 bases and J 5 bases, with 4 bases left between them. CDR3 in amino acids: CASSESGETQYF. The CDR3 DNA reads as TGCGCCAGCAGTGAGTCCGGGGAGACCCAGTACTTC.

This chain links TRBV28 with TRBJ1-5; weak D call: TRBD1 (6 bases). With 3 bases removed from V and 7 bases from J, the gap between germline ends came to 19 bases. Per germline, CDR1 MDHEN and CDR2 SYDVKM. The CDR3 is 16 residues long. CDR3 nucleotide sequence: TGTGCCAGCAGTTTGGAGTTGAGTTTGAGGGGGCAGCCCCAGCATTTT. Encoded protein: CASSLELSLRGQPQHF.

This clone has only a few counts. The V call is TRBV4-2, the J call TRBJ2-2, with unresolved D. The CDR3 covers 15 residues. Trimming pared 4 bases from V and 0 bases from J, leaving 9 bases between. The germline V gene encodes CDR1 LGHNA and CDR2 YNFKEQ. The chain's CDR3 is CASSPPKANTGELFF. The CDR3, as DNA: TGTGCCAGCAGCCCGCCGAAGGCGAACACCGGGGAGCTGTTTTTT.